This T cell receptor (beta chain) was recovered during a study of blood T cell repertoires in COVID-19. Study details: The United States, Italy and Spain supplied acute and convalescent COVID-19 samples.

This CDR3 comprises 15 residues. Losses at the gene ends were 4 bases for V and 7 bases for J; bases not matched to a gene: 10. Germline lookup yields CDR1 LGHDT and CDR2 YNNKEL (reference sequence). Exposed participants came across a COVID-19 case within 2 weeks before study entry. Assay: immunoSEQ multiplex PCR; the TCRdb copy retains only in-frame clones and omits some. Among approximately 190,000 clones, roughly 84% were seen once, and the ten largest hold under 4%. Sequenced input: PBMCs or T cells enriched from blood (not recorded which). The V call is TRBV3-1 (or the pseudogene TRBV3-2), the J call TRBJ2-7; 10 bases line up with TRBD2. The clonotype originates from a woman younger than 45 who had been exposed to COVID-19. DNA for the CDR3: TGTGCCAGCAGCCCCCGGGGTAGCGGGGGGATTGAGCAGTACTTC. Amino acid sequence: CASSPRGSGGIEQYF.